Listed below are T cell receptor beta chains from one sample, sequenced in a study of cytomegalovirus exposure and HLA in healthy donors. Profiled with immunoSEQ multiplex PCR; TCRdb holds only in-frame clones, not every one. This sample has about 160,000 clones, with around 76% found just once. The sequencing sample was made of PBMCs. These receptors all come from a man aged 60 to 75 in good health and CMV-seronegative. Each CDR3 is given with its conserved first and last residue. A D gene is named only where the DNA matches it firmly. A clone size is listed for some rows: how often the clone was seen (once, few, many), or a class if it is expanded.

abundance: -; d_gene: -; v_gene: TRBV10-3; j_gene: TRBJ2-7; CDR3nt: TGTGCCATCAGGGACAACTACGAGCAGTACTTC; CDR3aa: CAIRDNYEQYF
abundance: -; d_gene: TRBD2; v_gene: TRBV6-4; j_gene: TRBJ2-3; CDR3nt: TGTGCCAGTTCTAGCGGGAGAGGCACAGATACGCAGTATTTT; CDR3aa: CASSSGRGTDTQYF
abundance: -; d_gene: TRBD2; v_gene: TRBV7-3; j_gene: TRBJ2-3; CDR3nt: TGTGCCAGCAGCTCCTCCCTCTTTGCGGGGGGGTCAGATACGCAGTATTTT; CDR3aa: CASSSSLFAGGSDTQYF
abundance: -; d_gene: -; v_gene: TRBV11-2; j_gene: TRBJ2-5; CDR3nt: TGTGCCAGCAGCTTCACCGGGGGAGAGACCCAGTACTTC; CDR3aa: CASSFTGGETQYF
abundance: -; d_gene: -; v_gene: TRBV6-5; j_gene: TRBJ2-5; CDR3nt: TGTGCCAGCAGTTATTCAGGGAGCGGGGAGACCCAGTACTTC; CDR3aa: CASSYSGSGETQYF
abundance: -; d_gene: -; v_gene: TRBV6-5; j_gene: TRBJ2-5; CDR3nt: TGTGCCAGCAGTTGGAGGGGGCTTCAAGAGACCCAGTACTTC; CDR3aa: CASSWRGLQETQYF
abundance: -; d_gene: TRBD2; v_gene: TRBV5-6; j_gene: TRBJ2-1; CDR3nt: TGTGCCAGCACCCGCCCGCGGGAGAGAATTGGGGTGAACAATGAGCAGTTCTTC; CDR3aa: CASTRPRERIGVNNEQFF
abundance: -; d_gene: -; v_gene: TRBV15; j_gene: TRBJ2-7; CDR3nt: TGTGCCACCAGCAGAGTACGACAGGACGAGCAGTACTTC; CDR3aa: CATSRVRQDEQYF
abundance: -; d_gene: TRBD2; v_gene: TRBV4-1; j_gene: TRBJ2-1; CDR3nt: TGCGCCAGCAGGACTAGCGGGATCGATGAGCAGTTCTTC; CDR3aa: CASRTSGIDEQFF
abundance: -; d_gene: -; v_gene: TRBV30; j_gene: TRBJ1-6; CDR3nt: TGTGCCTGGAGTGCCCGAGGGCCCTCACCCCTCCACTTT; CDR3aa: CAWSARGPSPLHF
abundance: -; d_gene: TRBD1; v_gene: TRBV7-2; j_gene: TRBJ2-7; CDR3nt: TGTGCCAGCACCTTATACCCAACCCACTACAGGGGATCGGGCTACGAGCAGTACTTC; CDR3aa: CASTLYPTHYRGSGYEQYF
abundance: -; d_gene: -; v_gene: TRBV6-1; j_gene: TRBJ2-5; CDR3nt: TGTGCCAGCACTACAGGGCACAAGAACCAAGAGACCCAGTACTTC; CDR3aa: CASTTGHKNQETQYF
abundance: -; d_gene: TRBD1; v_gene: TRBV7-6; j_gene: TRBJ1-2; CDR3nt: TGTGCCAGCACCCGAACCTTGGACAGGGCGGGTGGCTACACCTTC; CDR3aa: CASTRTLDRAGGYTF
abundance: -; d_gene: -; v_gene: TRBV5-5; j_gene: TRBJ1-5; CDR3nt: TGTGCCAGCAGCTTGGGACCAGGAAGGAATCAGCCCCAGCATTTT; CDR3aa: CASSLGPGRNQPQHF
abundance: -; d_gene: TRBD2; v_gene: TRBV7-9; j_gene: TRBJ2-7; CDR3nt: TGTTCCAGCAGCTATGAAACGGGAGGGACCTACGAGCAGTACTTC; CDR3aa: CSSSYETGGTYEQYF
abundance: -; d_gene: TRBD2; v_gene: TRBV7-9; j_gene: TRBJ2-1; CDR3nt: TGTGCCAGCAGAAAGACTAGCGGGAGTGGTAATGAGCAGTTCTTC; CDR3aa: CASRKTSGSGNEQFF
abundance: once; d_gene: -; v_gene: TRBV27; j_gene: TRBJ1-2; CDR3nt: TGTGCCAGCAGTTTATCAAACAGGGTTTGGTATGGCTACACCTTC; CDR3aa: CASSLSNRVWYGYTF
abundance: -; d_gene: -; v_gene: TRBV27; j_gene: TRBJ1-2; CDR3nt: TGTGCCAGCAGTTTATCGCGTGTGCACTATGGCTACACCTTC; CDR3aa: CASSLSRVHYGYTF
abundance: -; d_gene: -; v_gene: TRBV19; j_gene: TRBJ2-1; CDR3nt: TGTGCCAGTAGTGACGGGTCTCCCTACAATGAGCAGTTCTTC; CDR3aa: CASSDGSPYNEQFF
abundance: -; d_gene: TRBD1; v_gene: TRBV5-5; j_gene: TRBJ2-1; CDR3nt: TGTGCCAGCCTGCGACAGGGAAGCTACAATGAGCAGTTCTTC; CDR3aa: CASLRQGSYNEQFF
abundance: -; d_gene: -; v_gene: TRBV28; j_gene: TRBJ1-4; CDR3nt: TGTGCCAGCAGTAACCCTTGGGCCGGTAATGAAAAACTGTTTTTT; CDR3aa: CASSNPWAGNEKLFF
abundance: -; d_gene: -; v_gene: TRBV2; j_gene: TRBJ2-1; CDR3nt: TGTGCCAGCAGTGCAGATTTATCTCGCCGGGGGTTCTTC; CDR3aa: CASSADLSRRGFF
abundance: -; d_gene: -; v_gene: TRBV6-5; j_gene: TRBJ1-2; CDR3nt: TGTGCCAGCAGTTCCGCGGGAGCGGCCTATGGCTACACCTTC; CDR3aa: CASSSAGAAYGYTF
abundance: once; d_gene: -; v_gene: TRBV7-2; j_gene: TRBJ1-3; CDR3nt: TGTGCCAGCAGCGCACTAAGCTCTGGAAACACCATATATTTT; CDR3aa: CASSALSSGNTIYF
abundance: -; d_gene: -; v_gene: TRBV27; j_gene: TRBJ2-7; CDR3nt: TGTGCCAGCACCGGGAAGATACAGGGAAGAGAATACTACGAGCAGTACTTC; CDR3aa: CASTGKIQGREYYEQYF
abundance: few; d_gene: -; v_gene: TRBV7-9; j_gene: TRBJ2-2; CDR3nt: TGTGCCAGCAGCTCTATAGGCAGGGAGGTCCCCGGGGAGCTGTTTTTT; CDR3aa: CASSSIGREVPGELFF
abundance: few; d_gene: -; v_gene: TRBV5-1; j_gene: TRBJ2-1; CDR3nt: TGCGCCAGCAGCGAGCCGGGCTACAATGAGCAGTTCTTC; CDR3aa: CASSEPGYNEQFF
abundance: -; d_gene: TRBD1; v_gene: TRBV7-2; j_gene: TRBJ1-2; CDR3nt: TGTGCCAGCAGCCCGACAGGGTATGGCTACACCTTC; CDR3aa: CASSPTGYGYTF
abundance: -; d_gene: -; v_gene: TRBV29-1; j_gene: TRBJ2-1; CDR3nt: TGCAGCGTCCGAGGGAATAAGGACAATGAGCAGTTCTTC; CDR3aa: CSVRGNKDNEQFF
abundance: -; d_gene: -; v_gene: TRBV5-4; j_gene: TRBJ1-2; CDR3nt: TGTGCCAGCAGCTTGGGGGGGAGGAATGGCTACACCTTC; CDR3aa: CASSLGGRNGYTF
abundance: medium-sized; d_gene: -; v_gene: TRBV27; j_gene: TRBJ2-3; CDR3nt: TGTGCCAGCAGTTTAATAAAGGGGGGCACAGATACGCAGTATTTT; CDR3aa: CASSLIKGGTDTQYF
abundance: -; d_gene: -; v_gene: TRBV5-6; j_gene: TRBJ2-5; CDR3nt: TGTGCCAGCAGGATCCAGGACTCGGAGACCCAGTACTTC; CDR3aa: CASRIQDSETQYF
abundance: -; d_gene: TRBD2; v_gene: TRBV6-1; j_gene: TRBJ2-1; CDR3nt: TGTGCCAGCAACCCGGGACTAGCGGGTTACAATGAGCAGTTCTTC; CDR3aa: CASNPGLAGYNEQFF